Listed here are 3 T cell receptor beta chains from one sample, sequenced in a study of T cell clonality in common variable immunodeficiency. Only in-frame clones appear in the TCRdb table, and some are missing; sequencing was by immunoSEQ multiplex PCR. The profile covers 32,000 or so clones, none occurring a single time. These receptors are not linked to any known antigen. General study findings and limits: In common variable immunodeficiency, TCR beta chains reportedly carried fewer deletions and N-nucleotide insertions.

The sample taken for sequencing was peripheral blood mononuclear cells. These receptors came from a human donor with common variable immunodeficiency.

The CDR3 sequence: CASSPVTGGGETQYF. Incomplete CDR3 DNA: TGTGCCAGCTCACCAGTGACAGGGGGTGGAGAGACC. V is TRBV18 and J is TRBJ2-5; 9 positions match TRBD1. Read coverage stops 3 residues before the CDR3 terminus; the germline J gene supplies the remainder. The CDR3 runs 15 residues. The V gene end was trimmed by 2 bases and the J gene end by 4 bases; junction bases not matched to a gene: 5. The germline gives CDR1 KGHSH, CDR2 LQKENI.

This clone was observed a handful of times. Sequencing ends 3 residues short of the CDR3 end; the germline J gene provides the rest. The chain links TRBV11-3 to TRBJ2-5, with 9 bases identical to TRBD1. V gave up 5 bases and J gave up 7 bases; unmatched junction bases: 8. The length of the CDR3 is 14 residues. CDR1 SGHNT and CDR2 YENEEA come from the germline V gene. The CDR3 sequence is CASSPGQGSVTQYF. CDR3 DNA (partial): TGTGCCAGCAGCCCTGGACAGGGGTCCGTGACC.

This clone was seen at least ten times. A read error is possible here, since a much larger clone lies one base away. Sequencing ends 3 residues short of the CDR3 end; the germline J gene provides the rest. Other DNA sequences in the same sample also yield this CDR3. V usage is TRBV5-6 and J usage is TRBJ1-2; TRBD1 agrees at 11 bases. Germline V gene lookup returns CDR1 SGHDT and CDR2 YYEEEE. Germline trimming cut 4 bases from V and 7 bases from J; bases unmatched to any gene: 9. This CDR3 has 15 amino acids. The CDR3 here is CASSTTGTGGFGYTF. CDR3 bases read: TGTGCCAGCAGCACCACCGGGACAGGGGGGTTTGGC.